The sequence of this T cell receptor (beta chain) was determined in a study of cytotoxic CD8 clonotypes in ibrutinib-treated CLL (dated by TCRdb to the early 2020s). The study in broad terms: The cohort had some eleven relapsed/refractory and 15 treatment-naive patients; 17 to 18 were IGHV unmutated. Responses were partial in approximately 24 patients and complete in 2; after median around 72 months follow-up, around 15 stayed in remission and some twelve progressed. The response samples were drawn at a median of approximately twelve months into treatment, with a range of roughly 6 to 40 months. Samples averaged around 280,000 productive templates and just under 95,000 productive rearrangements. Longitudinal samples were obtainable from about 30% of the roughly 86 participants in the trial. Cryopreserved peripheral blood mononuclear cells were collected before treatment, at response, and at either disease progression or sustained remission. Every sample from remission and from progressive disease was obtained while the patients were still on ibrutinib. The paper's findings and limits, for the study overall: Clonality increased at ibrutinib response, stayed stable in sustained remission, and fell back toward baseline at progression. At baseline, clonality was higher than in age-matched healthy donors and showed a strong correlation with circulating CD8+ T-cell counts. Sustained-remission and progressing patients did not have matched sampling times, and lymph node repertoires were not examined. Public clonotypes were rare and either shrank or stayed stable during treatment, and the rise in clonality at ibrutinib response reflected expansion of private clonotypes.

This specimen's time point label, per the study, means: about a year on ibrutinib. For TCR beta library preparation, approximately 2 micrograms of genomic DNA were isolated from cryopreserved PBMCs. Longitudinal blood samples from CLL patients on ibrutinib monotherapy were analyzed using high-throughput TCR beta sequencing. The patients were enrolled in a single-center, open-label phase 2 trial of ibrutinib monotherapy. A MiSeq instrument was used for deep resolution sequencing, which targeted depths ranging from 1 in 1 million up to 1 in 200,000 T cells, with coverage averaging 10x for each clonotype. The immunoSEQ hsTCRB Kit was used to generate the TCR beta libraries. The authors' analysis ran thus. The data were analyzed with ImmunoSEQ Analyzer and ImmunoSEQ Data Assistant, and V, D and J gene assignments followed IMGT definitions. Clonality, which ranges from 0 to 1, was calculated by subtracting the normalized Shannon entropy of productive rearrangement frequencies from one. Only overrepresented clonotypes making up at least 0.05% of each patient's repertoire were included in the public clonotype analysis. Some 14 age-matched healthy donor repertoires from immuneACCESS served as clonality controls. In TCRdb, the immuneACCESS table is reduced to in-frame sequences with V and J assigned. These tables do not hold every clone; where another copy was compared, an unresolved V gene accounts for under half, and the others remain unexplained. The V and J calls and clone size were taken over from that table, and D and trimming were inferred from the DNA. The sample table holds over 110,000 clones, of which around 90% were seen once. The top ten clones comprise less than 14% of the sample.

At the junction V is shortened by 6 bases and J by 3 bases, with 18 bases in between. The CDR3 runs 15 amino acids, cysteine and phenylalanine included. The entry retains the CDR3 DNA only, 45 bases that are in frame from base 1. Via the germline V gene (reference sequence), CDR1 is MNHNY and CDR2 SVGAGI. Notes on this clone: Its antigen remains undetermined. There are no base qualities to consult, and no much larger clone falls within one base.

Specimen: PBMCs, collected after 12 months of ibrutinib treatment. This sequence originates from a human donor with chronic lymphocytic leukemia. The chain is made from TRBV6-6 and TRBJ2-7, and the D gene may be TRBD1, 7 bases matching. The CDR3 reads CASRGRTGVSYEQYF. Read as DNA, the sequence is TGTGCCAGCAGAGGGAGGACAGGTGTAAGCTACGAGCAGTACTTC.